This TCR beta chain was profiled in a study of OX40 agonist ivuxolimab in advanced cancers. About the study: Males comprised about 78% of the group, whose mean age was approximately 62 years (range about 23 to 80).

This clone has a single count. Germline V gene sequence: CDR1 MNHEY, CDR2 SVGAGI. Trimming stripped 6 bases from V and 4 bases from J, with 11 bases between. The CDR3 covers 13 residues. Assay used: immunoSEQ multiplex PCR; TCRdb lists only in-frame clones, some missing. The sample lists just under 20,000 clones; 83% were seen once. Source: CD4+ or CD8+ T cells sorted from blood, taken in a trial of the OX40 agonist ivuxolimab. The source is an adult with an advanced solid tumor such as melanoma, head and neck, liver or kidney cancer. The rearrangement joins TRBV6-5 to TRBJ2-3; D remains ambiguous. This CDR3 reads CASSPGPADTQYF. CDR3 DNA: TGTGCCAGCAGCCCCGGACCCGCAGATACGCAGTATTTT.